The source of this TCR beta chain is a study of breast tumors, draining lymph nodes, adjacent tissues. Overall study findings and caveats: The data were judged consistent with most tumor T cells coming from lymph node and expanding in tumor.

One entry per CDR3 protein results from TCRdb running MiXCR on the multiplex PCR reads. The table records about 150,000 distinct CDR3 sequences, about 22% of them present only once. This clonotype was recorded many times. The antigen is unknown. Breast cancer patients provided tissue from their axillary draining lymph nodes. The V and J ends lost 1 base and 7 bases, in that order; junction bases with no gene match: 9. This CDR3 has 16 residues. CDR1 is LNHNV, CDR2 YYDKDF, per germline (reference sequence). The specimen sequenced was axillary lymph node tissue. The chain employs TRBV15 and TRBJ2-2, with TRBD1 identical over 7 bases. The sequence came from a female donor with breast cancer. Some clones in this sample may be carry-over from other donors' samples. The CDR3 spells CATSRVRTGISGELFF. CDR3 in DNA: TGTGCCACCAGCAGAGTGAGGACAGGAATCAGCGGGGAGCTGTTTTTT.